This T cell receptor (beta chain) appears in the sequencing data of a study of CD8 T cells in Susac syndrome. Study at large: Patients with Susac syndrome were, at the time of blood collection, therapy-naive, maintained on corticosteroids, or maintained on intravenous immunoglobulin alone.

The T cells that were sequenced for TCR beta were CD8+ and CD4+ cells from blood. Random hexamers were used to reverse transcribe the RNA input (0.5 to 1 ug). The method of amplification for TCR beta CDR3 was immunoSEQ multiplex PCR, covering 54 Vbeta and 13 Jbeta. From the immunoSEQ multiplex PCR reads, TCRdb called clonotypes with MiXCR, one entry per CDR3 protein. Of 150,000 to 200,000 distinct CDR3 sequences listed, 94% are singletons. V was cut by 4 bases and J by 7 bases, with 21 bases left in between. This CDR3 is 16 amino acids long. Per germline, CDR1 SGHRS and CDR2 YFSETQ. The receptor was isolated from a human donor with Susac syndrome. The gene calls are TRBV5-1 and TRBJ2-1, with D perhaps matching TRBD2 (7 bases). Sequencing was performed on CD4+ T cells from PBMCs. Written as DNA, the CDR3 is TGCGCCAGCAGCCAAGGAGGTGGGGGGGCCGGGAATGAGCAGTTCTTC. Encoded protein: CASSQGGGGAGNEQFF.